The source of this T cell receptor beta chain is a study of blood T cell repertoires in COVID-19 (TCRdb year 2020). In the study overall: Samples covering the acute and convalescent phases of COVID-19 were provided by collaborators in the United States, Italy and Spain. The material from the prospective study consisted of cDNA or gDNA derived from T cells, B-cell-depleted T cells, or PBMCs. The dataset comprised deeply sampled blood TCRbeta repertoires from subjects exposed to, actively infected with, or recovered from COVID-19. The repertoires were made available in a free public database intended to serve as a resource for research on the immune response to SARS-CoV-2. The samples were drawn from the first 160 participants of the ongoing ImmuneRACE study and from 1,254 subjects provided by 6 global collaborators. The sample metadata nearly always contained a de-identified subject ID, COVID-19 status, age in years and sex. Where available, HLA class I and class II types were obtained from metadata supplied by the sample provider rather than from assay-based typing. On the study overall, not on this receptor specifically: The amount of clinical and demographic metadata varied by source and participant and was provided uncurated.

Enrolling through a virtual design, the prospective study's participants ranged in age from roughly 18 to 90 years and lived across around 25 United States geographic areas. To assign participants to cohorts, the prospective study relied on clinical history that participants themselves reported in a screening survey and a study questionnaire. ImmuneRACE Cohort 3 recovered participants were defined by two consecutive negative NP/OP PCR tests, healthcare professional clearance, or symptom resolution. Mobile phlebotomists in the prospective study collected whole blood, serum and a nasopharyngeal or oropharyngeal swab from every participant. Over a roughly 2-month period, participants in the prospective study had the option of providing additional blood draws and questionnaires. Blood samples from the prospective study were shipped frozen or at room temperature prior to DNA extraction. Cut back by 2 bases and 9 bases, the V and J ends lie 14 bases apart. Reading the germline V gene gives CDR1 KGHSH and CDR2 LQKENI. The CDR3 holds 14 amino acids from the cysteine to the phenylalanine. Here the CDR3 DNA is all that survives: 42 bases in frame from base 1.

TCRbeta CDR3 regions were amplified from genomic DNA using the immunoSEQ Assay, a bias-controlled multiplex PCR. In the source study's methods: Nucleated cell counts per sample were estimated from amplification of reference gene primers within the assay. Sequence reads were collapsed and filtered to measure the absolute abundance of every unique TCRbeta CDR3 rearrangement. For each sample, productive Simpson clonality was calculated by taking the square root of Simpson's diversity index across productive rearrangements. TCRdb took over this immuneACCESS table, retaining in-frame rearrangements with V and J assigned. Such tables are incomplete; in checked studies, under half of the missing clones stem from an unresolved V gene, and the remainder is unexplained. D and trimming were read from the DNA, whereas the V and J calls and clone size are those reported in that table. The sample yields 200,000 to 250,000 clones; 87% were counted once. About 10% of the sample is in the top ten clones.

As to this clone: Its antigen is still unknown. No quality values exist for individual bases; no much larger clone is one base distant.

This chain is built from TRBV18 and TRBJ2-4; TRBD1 is a weak D gene call, 5 bases matching. The receptor comes from a young man who had recovered from COVID-19. Sequencing was carried out using PBMCs or T cells enriched from blood (not recorded which). The CDR3 region has the sequence CASSPSGPQGIQYF. The sequenced DNA: TGTGCCAGCTCACCATCAGGACCCCAGGGCATTCAGTACTTC. The full variable domain, completed from the reference TRBV18 and TRBJ2-4 proteins outside the CDR3, reads NAGVMQNPRHLVRRRGQEARLRCSPMKGHSHVYWYRQLPEEGLKFMVYLQKENIIDESGMPKERFSAEFPKEGPSILRIQQVVRGDSAAYFCASSPSGPQGIQYFGAGTRLSVL.